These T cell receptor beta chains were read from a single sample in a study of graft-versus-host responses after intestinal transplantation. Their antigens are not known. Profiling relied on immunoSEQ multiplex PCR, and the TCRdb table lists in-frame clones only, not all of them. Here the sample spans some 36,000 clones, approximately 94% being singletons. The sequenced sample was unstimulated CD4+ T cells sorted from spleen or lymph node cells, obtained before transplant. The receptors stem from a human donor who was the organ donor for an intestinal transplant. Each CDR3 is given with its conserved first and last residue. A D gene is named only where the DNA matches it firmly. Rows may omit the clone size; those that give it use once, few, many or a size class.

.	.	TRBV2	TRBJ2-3	CASSAGGPLLSTDTQYF	TGTGCCAGCAGTGCTGGGGGTCCCCTCCTTAGCACAGATACGCAGTATTTT
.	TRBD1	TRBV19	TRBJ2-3	CASSIGRGLTDTQYF	TGTGCCAGTAGTATCGGCAGGGGGCTTACAGATACGCAGTATTTT
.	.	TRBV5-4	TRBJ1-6	CASSLAGGRDSPLHF	TGTGCCAGCAGCTTGGCCGGCGGTCGCGATTCACCCCTCCACTTT
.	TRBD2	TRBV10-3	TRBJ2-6	CATQALAGDSGANVLTF	TGTGCCACCCAAGCACTAGCGGGGGACTCTGGGGCCAACGTCCTGACTTTC
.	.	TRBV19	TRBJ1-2	CASSMGRVINYGYTF	TGTGCCAGTAGTATGGGACGAGTTATTAACTATGGCTACACCTTC
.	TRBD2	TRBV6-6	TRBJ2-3	CASSYSSPSGADTQYF	TGTGCCAGCAGTTACTCGAGCCCTAGCGGGGCCGATACGCAGTATTTT
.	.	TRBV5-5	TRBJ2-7	CASSLADTHSYEQYF	TGTGCCAGCAGCTTGGCGGACACCCACTCCTACGAGCAGTACTTC
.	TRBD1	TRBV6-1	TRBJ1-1	CASSGQGVNTEAFF	TGTGCCAGCAGTGGACAGGGGGTAAACACTGAAGCTTTCTTT
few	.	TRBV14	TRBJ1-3	CASSFPTQGNFQRFGNTIYF	TGTGCCAGCAGCTTCCCCACTCAGGGAAATTTTCAGAGGTTTGGAAACACCATATATTTT
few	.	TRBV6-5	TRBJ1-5	CASSNRDSNQPQHF	TGTGCCAGCAGTAACAGGGATAGCAATCAGCCCCAGCATTTT
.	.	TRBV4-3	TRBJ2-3	CASSQDRGASTDTQYF	TGCGCCAGCAGCCAAGATCGGGGGGCCAGCACAGATACGCAGTATTTT
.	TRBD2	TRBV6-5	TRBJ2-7	CASSYRGGSLAYEQYF	TGTGCCAGCAGTTACCGGGGGGGTAGCTTGGCCTACGAGCAGTACTTC
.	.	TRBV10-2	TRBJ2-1	CASSAKEDYNEQFF	TGCGCCAGCAGCGCCAAGGAGGATTACAATGAGCAGTTCTTC
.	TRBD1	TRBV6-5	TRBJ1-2	CASSSNLGGAYGYTF	TGTGCCAGCAGTTCGAACCTAGGGGGCGCGTATGGCTACACCTTC
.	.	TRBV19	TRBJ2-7	CASSIEVGNYEQYF	TGTGCCAGTAGTATAGAGGTCGGGAACTACGAGCAGTACTTC
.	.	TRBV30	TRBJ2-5	CAWSVGHRNRETQYF	TGTGCCTGGAGTGTTGGACACCGTAACAGGGAGACCCAGTACTTC
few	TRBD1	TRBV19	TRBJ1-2	CASSARGGYGYTF	TGTGCCAGTAGTGCCAGGGGGGGCTATGGCTACACCTTC
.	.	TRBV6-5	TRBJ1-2	CASSYSRDNYGYTF	TGTGCCAGCAGTTACTCTAGGGACAACTATGGCTACACCTTC
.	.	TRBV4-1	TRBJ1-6	CASSPESGTLNSPLHF	TGCGCCAGCAGCCCCGAATCCGGGACACTTAATTCACCCCTCCACTTT
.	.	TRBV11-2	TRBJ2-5	CASSSRLGTAYQETQYF	TGTGCCAGCAGCTCTCGACTAGGGACAGCGTACCAAGAGACCCAGTACTTC
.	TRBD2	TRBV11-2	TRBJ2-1	CASSSRTSGDNEQFF	TGTGCCAGCAGCTCACGGACTAGCGGGGACAATGAGCAGTTCTTC
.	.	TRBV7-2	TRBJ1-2	CASSSSGPSTYYGYTF	TGTGCCAGCAGCTCGTCCGGTCCCTCCACTTACTATGGCTACACCTTC
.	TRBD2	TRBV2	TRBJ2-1	CASGPLAAYNEQFF	TGTGCCAGCGGCCCACTAGCGGCCTACAATGAGCAGTTCTTC
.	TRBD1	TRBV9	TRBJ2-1	CASSARQGAFNEQFF	TGTGCCAGCAGCGCCCGACAGGGGGCTTTTAATGAGCAGTTCTTC
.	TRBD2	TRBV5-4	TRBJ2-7	CASSLSGVHEQYF	TGTGCCAGCAGCTTGAGCGGGGTCCACGAGCAGTACTTC